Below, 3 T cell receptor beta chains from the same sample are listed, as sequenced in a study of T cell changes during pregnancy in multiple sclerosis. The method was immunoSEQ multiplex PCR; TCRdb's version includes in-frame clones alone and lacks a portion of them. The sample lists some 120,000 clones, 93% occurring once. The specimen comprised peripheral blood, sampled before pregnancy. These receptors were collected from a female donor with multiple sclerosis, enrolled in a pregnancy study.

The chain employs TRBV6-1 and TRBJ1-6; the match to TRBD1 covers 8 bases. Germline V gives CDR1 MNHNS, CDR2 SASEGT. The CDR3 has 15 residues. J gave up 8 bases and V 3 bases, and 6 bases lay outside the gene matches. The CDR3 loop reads CASSEGRGRYSPLHF. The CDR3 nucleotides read TGTGCCAGCAGTGAGGGCAGGGGGCGTTATTCACCCCTCCACTTT.

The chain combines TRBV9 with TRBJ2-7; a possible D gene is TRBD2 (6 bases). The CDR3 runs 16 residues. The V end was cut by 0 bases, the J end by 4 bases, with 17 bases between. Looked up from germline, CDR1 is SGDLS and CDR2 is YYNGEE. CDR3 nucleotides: TGTGCCAGCAGCGTAGACACGGGAGTCGATACGTACGAGCAGTACTTC. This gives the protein CASSVDTGVDTYEQYF. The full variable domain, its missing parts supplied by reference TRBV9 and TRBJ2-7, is DSGVTQTPKHLITATGQRVTLRCSPRSGDLSVYWYQQSLDQGLQFLIQYYNGEERAKGNILERFSAQQFPDLHSELNLSSLELGDSALYFCASSVDTGVDTYEQYFGPGTRLTVT.

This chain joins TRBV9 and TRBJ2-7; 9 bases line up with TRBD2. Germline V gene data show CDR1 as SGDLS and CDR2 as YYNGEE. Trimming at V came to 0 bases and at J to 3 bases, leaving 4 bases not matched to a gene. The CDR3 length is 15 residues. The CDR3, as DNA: TGTGCCAGCAGCGTAGCTAGCGGGGAATTCTACGAGCAGTACTTC. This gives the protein CASSVASGEFYEQYF.